A selection of T cell receptor beta chains follows, all from one sample in a study of T cell responses to AZD1222 COVID-19 vaccine. Method: immunoSEQ multiplex PCR; TCRdb's copy keeps in-frame clones and lacks some. The sample consists of 85,000 to 90,000 clones, almost 90% of them appearing once. The sequencing used peripheral blood, collected on day 0 of MenACWY control vaccination. The source is an adult in good health. Both conserved end residues are part of each CDR3. Fields, in order: V gene, clone size, J gene, D gene, CDR3 protein, CDR3 DNA. A D gene is named only where the DNA matches it firmly. The size entry is marked missing in some rows and otherwise reads once, few, many or a size class.

v_call: TRBV7-2
clone_size: -
j_call: TRBJ2-3
d_call: TRBD2
cdr3_aa: CASSSRLAGNADTQYF
cdr3_nt: TGTGCCAGCAGCTCGAGACTAGCGGGGAACGCAGATACGCAGTATTTT

v_call: TRBV6-5
clone_size: -
j_call: TRBJ1-3
d_call: TRBD1
cdr3_aa: CASRHTGDGNTIYF
cdr3_nt: TGTGCCAGCAGACACACAGGGGATGGAAACACCATATATTTT

v_call: TRBV5-1
clone_size: once
j_call: TRBJ2-5
d_call: TRBD1
cdr3_aa: CASSLWRQGAETQYF
cdr3_nt: TGCGCCAGCAGCTTGTGGAGACAGGGGGCCGAGACCCAGTACTTC

v_call: TRBV7-9
clone_size: -
j_call: TRBJ2-5
d_call: TRBD2
cdr3_aa: CASRLSGGASETQYF
cdr3_nt: TGTGCCAGCAGGCTTTCCGGGGGGGCCTCAGAGACCCAGTACTTC

v_call: TRBV2
clone_size: -
j_call: TRBJ1-1
d_call: -
cdr3_aa: CASSSTLATEAFF
cdr3_nt: TGTGCCAGCAGCTCCACATTGGCCACTGAAGCTTTCTTT

v_call: TRBV5-6
clone_size: -
j_call: TRBJ2-4
d_call: TRBD1
cdr3_aa: CASSLVGWTGNIQYF
cdr3_nt: TGTGCCAGCAGCTTGGTCGGGTGGACAGGGAACATTCAGTACTTC

v_call: TRBV9
clone_size: -
j_call: TRBJ2-2
d_call: -
cdr3_aa: CASSVGPGTNTGELFF
cdr3_nt: TGTGCCAGCAGCGTAGGCCCTGGCACGAACACCGGGGAGCTGTTTTTT

v_call: TRBV5-6
clone_size: -
j_call: TRBJ2-1
d_call: -
cdr3_aa: CASSLDRGGGPDQFF
cdr3_nt: TGTGCCAGCAGCCTAGACAGGGGCGGGGGTCCCGACCAGTTCTTC

v_call: TRBV5-6
clone_size: -
j_call: TRBJ1-3
d_call: TRBD1
cdr3_aa: CASSRGQDEGNTIYF
cdr3_nt: TGTGCCAGCAGCAGGGGACAGGATGAAGGAAACACCATATATTTT

v_call: TRBV7-2
clone_size: -
j_call: TRBJ2-2
d_call: -
cdr3_aa: CASSLGLHPAGELFF
cdr3_nt: TGTGCCAGCAGCTTAGGTCTCCACCCGGCCGGGGAGCTGTTTTTT

v_call: TRBV24-1
clone_size: medium-sized
j_call: TRBJ2-7
d_call: -
cdr3_aa: CATSGQGTPYEQYF
cdr3_nt: TGTGCCACCAGTGGGCAGGGAACCCCATACGAGCAGTACTTC

v_call: TRBV5-1
clone_size: -
j_call: TRBJ2-5
d_call: TRBD2
cdr3_aa: CASSLVASGGSQETQYF
cdr3_nt: TGCGCCAGCAGCTTGGTGGCTAGCGGGGGGAGCCAAGAGACCCAGTACTTC

v_call: TRBV5-1
clone_size: -
j_call: TRBJ2-7
d_call: -
cdr3_aa: CASSPAVLSSYEQYF
cdr3_nt: TGCGCCAGCAGCCCGGCTGTGTTATCGTCCTACGAGCAGTACTTC

v_call: TRBV5-5
clone_size: -
j_call: TRBJ1-5
d_call: -
cdr3_aa: CASSKTVAEPQHF
cdr3_nt: TGTGCCAGCAGCAAGACAGTCGCGGAGCCCCAGCATTTT

v_call: TRBV28
clone_size: few
j_call: TRBJ2-2
d_call: TRBD2
cdr3_aa: CASSLRLATFTGELFF
cdr3_nt: TGTGCCAGCAGTCTCAGACTAGCAACGTTCACCGGGGAGCTGTTTTTT

v_call: TRBV30
clone_size: -
j_call: TRBJ1-6
d_call: -
cdr3_aa: CAWKQNNSPLHF
cdr3_nt: TGTGCCTGGAAGCAGAACAATTCACCCCTCCACTTT

v_call: TRBV30
clone_size: -
j_call: TRBJ1-1
d_call: -
cdr3_aa: CAWSGVTEAFF
cdr3_nt: TGTGCCTGGTCGGGTGTCACTGAAGCTTTCTTT

v_call: TRBV7-8
clone_size: -
j_call: TRBJ2-5
d_call: TRBD2
cdr3_aa: CASTTRRGAGETQYF
cdr3_nt: TGTGCCAGCACCACCCGGCGGGGGGCAGGAGAGACCCAGTACTTC

v_call: TRBV6-5
clone_size: -
j_call: TRBJ2-1
d_call: -
cdr3_aa: CASSRGYNEQFF
cdr3_nt: TGTGCCAGCAGTAGGGGGTACAATGAGCAGTTCTTC

v_call: TRBV11-2
clone_size: once
j_call: TRBJ1-3
d_call: -
cdr3_aa: CASSPGNSGNTIYF
cdr3_nt: TGTGCCAGCAGCCCCGGTAACTCTGGAAACACCATATATTTT

v_call: TRBV7-2
clone_size: -
j_call: TRBJ2-7
d_call: -
cdr3_aa: CASSLASSGRTVGYEQYF
cdr3_nt: TGTGCCAGCAGCTTAGCTTCTTCCGGGAGGACAGTCGGCTACGAGCAGTACTTC

v_call: TRBV13
clone_size: -
j_call: TRBJ2-7
d_call: -
cdr3_aa: CASSQSYEQYF
cdr3_nt: TGTGCCAGCAGCCAATCCTACGAGCAGTACTTC

v_call: TRBV19
clone_size: -
j_call: TRBJ2-7
d_call: -
cdr3_aa: CASSMAASLEYEQYF
cdr3_nt: TGTGCCAGTAGTATGGCAGCTTCCTTGGAGTACGAGCAATACTTC

v_call: TRBV2
clone_size: few
j_call: TRBJ1-6
d_call: -
cdr3_aa: CASSEQGSNSPLHF
cdr3_nt: TGTGCCAGCAGTGAACAGGGTTCGAATTCACCCCTCCACTTT

v_call: TRBV7-9
clone_size: -
j_call: TRBJ2-3
d_call: TRBD1
cdr3_aa: CASRSTGARVDTQYF
cdr3_nt: TGTGCCAGCAGGTCGACAGGGGCTCGGGTTGATACGCAGTATTTT

v_call: TRBV2
clone_size: few
j_call: TRBJ1-1
d_call: -
cdr3_aa: CASKKRGETNTEAFF
cdr3_nt: TGTGCCAGCAAAAAGAGGGGGGAGACGAATACTGAAGCTTTCTTT

v_call: TRBV7-2
clone_size: -
j_call: TRBJ2-5
d_call: -
cdr3_aa: CASNQNGGQGETQYF
cdr3_nt: TGTGCCAGCAACCAGAACGGTGGGCAGGGGGAGACCCAGTACTTC

v_call: TRBV6-5
clone_size: -
j_call: TRBJ1-2
d_call: TRBD1
cdr3_aa: CASSYTGQGGYGYTF
cdr3_nt: TGTGCCAGCAGTTACACCGGACAGGGCGGGTATGGCTACACCTTC

v_call: TRBV30
clone_size: -
j_call: TRBJ2-6
d_call: -
cdr3_aa: CAWSEWASGANVLTF
cdr3_nt: TGTGCCTGGAGTGAGTGGGCCTCTGGGGCCAACGTCCTGACTTTC

v_call: TRBV19
clone_size: -
j_call: TRBJ2-7
d_call: -
cdr3_aa: CASSSLEGYEQYF
cdr3_nt: TGTGCCAGTAGTTCCCTCGAGGGCTACGAGCAGTACTTC

v_call: TRBV9
clone_size: -
j_call: TRBJ1-2
d_call: -
cdr3_aa: CASSVVSGADSYTF
cdr3_nt: TGTGCCAGCAGCGTAGTATCTGGTGCGGATAGCTACACCTTC

v_call: TRBV6-4
clone_size: -
j_call: TRBJ2-1
d_call: TRBD2
cdr3_aa: CASSDSSGGANEQFF
cdr3_nt: TGTGCCAGCAGTGACTCTAGCGGGGGGGCCAATGAGCAGTTCTTC

v_call: TRBV12-3/TRBV12-4
clone_size: once
j_call: TRBJ1-1
d_call: TRBD1
cdr3_aa: CASTRDPRQGDIF
cdr3_nt: TGTGCCAGCACTAGGGACCCGAGACAGGGGGATATCTTT

v_call: TRBV3-1/TRBV3-2
clone_size: -
j_call: TRBJ1-1
d_call: -
cdr3_aa: CASSQDIDTTEAFF
cdr3_nt: TGTGCCAGCAGCCAAGATATAGACACCACTGAAGCTTTCTTT

v_call: TRBV7-9
clone_size: -
j_call: TRBJ2-2
d_call: -
cdr3_aa: CASSLRQYNTGELFF
cdr3_nt: TGTGCCAGCAGCTTACGGCAGTATAACACCGGGGAGCTGTTTTTT

v_call: TRBV5-5
clone_size: -
j_call: TRBJ1-1
d_call: -
cdr3_aa: CASSGSLEGTEAFF
cdr3_nt: TGTGCCAGCTCCGGAAGTCTGGAGGGCACTGAAGCTTTCTTT

v_call: TRBV5-1
clone_size: -
j_call: TRBJ1-5
d_call: -
cdr3_aa: CASSLEGTNQPQHF
cdr3_nt: TGCGCCAGCAGCTTAGAGGGGACGAATCAGCCCCAGCATTTT

v_call: TRBV6-5
clone_size: -
j_call: TRBJ1-2
d_call: -
cdr3_aa: CASSPPGPAGYTF
cdr3_nt: TGTGCCAGCAGTCCCCCGGGACCGGCGGGCTACACCTTC

v_call: TRBV29-1
clone_size: medium-sized
j_call: TRBJ2-7
d_call: TRBD1
cdr3_aa: CSVPGTESYEQYF
cdr3_nt: TGCAGCGTACCCGGGACAGAGTCCTACGAGCAGTACTTC

v_call: TRBV6-5
clone_size: -
j_call: TRBJ1-1
d_call: -
cdr3_aa: CASNPDILNTEAFF
cdr3_nt: TGTGCCAGCAACCCGGACATTCTAAACACTGAAGCTTTCTTT

v_call: TRBV19
clone_size: -
j_call: TRBJ1-1
d_call: TRBD1
cdr3_aa: CASRQGLYTEAFF
cdr3_nt: TGTGCCAGCCGACAGGGCCTCTACACTGAAGCTTTCTTT

v_call: TRBV19
clone_size: -
j_call: TRBJ2-1
d_call: -
cdr3_aa: CASSPGKGLGLNEQFF
cdr3_nt: TGTGCCAGTAGTCCCGGAAAGGGCCTGGGCCTGAATGAGCAGTTCTTC

v_call: TRBV12-3/TRBV12-4
clone_size: -
j_call: TRBJ1-2
d_call: TRBD1
cdr3_aa: CASSIRDRDGYTF
cdr3_nt: TGTGCCAGCAGTATCCGGGACAGGGACGGCTACACCTTC

v_call: TRBV5-1
clone_size: -
j_call: TRBJ2-1
d_call: TRBD2
cdr3_aa: CASSPRYGGALGNEQFF
cdr3_nt: TGCGCCAGCAGCCCCCGATACGGGGGGGCTTTGGGCAATGAGCAGTTCTTC

v_call: TRBV29-1
clone_size: once
j_call: TRBJ1-1
d_call: TRBD1
cdr3_aa: CSVVDRGIEAFF
cdr3_nt: TGCAGCGTTGTTGACAGGGGTATTGAAGCTTTCTTT

v_call: TRBV7-9
clone_size: few
j_call: TRBJ2-7
d_call: -
cdr3_aa: CASSPRGEDRLEQYF
cdr3_nt: TGTGCCAGCAGCCCCAGAGGGGAAGATCGGCTGGAGCAGTACTTC

v_call: TRBV15
clone_size: -
j_call: TRBJ1-6
d_call: TRBD1
cdr3_aa: CATSRETGGNSPLHF
cdr3_nt: TGTGCCACCAGCAGGGAGACAGGGGGCAATTCACCCCTCCACTTT

v_call: TRBV9
clone_size: -
j_call: TRBJ2-2
d_call: -
cdr3_aa: CASSDPGGELFF
cdr3_nt: TGTGCCAGCAGCGACCCGGGAGGGGAGCTGTTTTTT

v_call: TRBV15
clone_size: -
j_call: TRBJ1-1
d_call: TRBD1
cdr3_aa: CATSRPGTGRMNTEAFF
cdr3_nt: TGTGCCACCAGCAGGCCTGGGACAGGGAGGATGAACACTGAAGCTTTCTTT

v_call: TRBV6-2/TRBV6-3
clone_size: medium-sized
j_call: TRBJ2-7
d_call: TRBD1
cdr3_aa: CASSYWQGATYEQYF
cdr3_nt: TGTGCCAGCAGTTACTGGCAGGGGGCTACCTACGAGCAGTACTTC

v_call: TRBV5-1
clone_size: -
j_call: TRBJ1-2
d_call: -
cdr3_aa: CASSLDGQSINYGYTF
cdr3_nt: TGCGCCAGCAGCTTGGATGGACAGTCCATTAACTATGGCTACACCTTC

v_call: TRBV7-6
clone_size: -
j_call: TRBJ1-1
d_call: -
cdr3_aa: CASSLQNPPGPHTEAFF
cdr3_nt: TGTGCCAGCAGCTTACAAAACCCACCGGGTCCCCACACTGAAGCTTTCTTT

v_call: TRBV29-1
clone_size: -
j_call: TRBJ2-2
d_call: TRBD1
cdr3_aa: CSVEFWDREDTGELFF
cdr3_nt: TGCAGCGTTGAATTTTGGGACAGGGAGGACACCGGGGAGCTGTTTTTT

v_call: TRBV14
clone_size: few
j_call: TRBJ1-2
d_call: -
cdr3_aa: CASSQEGSYGYTF
cdr3_nt: TGTGCCAGCAGCCAAGAGGGGAGCTATGGCTACACCTTC